The 26 T cell receptor beta chains presented below share a single source sample, sequenced in a study of T cell responses to AZD1222 COVID-19 vaccine. The protocol was immunoSEQ multiplex PCR, while the TCRdb copy is restricted to in-frame clones and leaves out a portion. The sample holds around 100,000 clones, around 90% seen once. Here the sequenced sample was peripheral blood, taken on day 0 of AZD1222 vaccination. These receptors came from an adult in good health.

The chain recombines TRBV5-1 with TRBJ2-5; D uncertain. Germline assignment: CDR1 SGHRS and CDR2 YFSETQ. Trimming left V 3 bases short and J 5 bases short, with 11 bases between. The CDR3 has 13 amino acids. The DNA of the CDR3 is TGCGCCAGCAGCTCTGCATCCAGTGAGACCCAGTACTTC. This codes for CASSSASSETQYF.

CDR3 residues: CASSLRQGTTNEKLFF. The CDR3 DNA follows: TGTGCCAGCAGTTTAAGGCAAGGGACTACTAATGAAAAACTGTTTTTT. The chain couples TRBV28 to TRBJ1-4; a possible D gene is TRBD1 (5 bases). Germline CDR1 MDHEN, CDR2 SYDVKM. This CDR3 is built from 16 residues. V was shortened by 2 bases and J by 2 bases, with 12 bases between the two germline ends.

This chain uses TRBV5-1 with TRBJ2-2; D possibly corresponds to TRBD1 (6 bases). V was shortened by 4 bases and J by 3 bases, with 13 bases between the two germline ends. The CDR3 contains 15 residues. Germline assignment: CDR1 SGHRS and CDR2 YFSETQ. The CDR3 nucleotides read TGCGCCAGCAGCCCCGGGACACATGACACCGGGGAGCTGTTTTTT. Protein sequence: CASSPGTHDTGELFF.

The rearrangement joins TRBV27 to TRBJ1-3; D perhaps matches TRBD1 (5 bases). The CDR3 has 15 amino acids. The V end lost 5 bases, the J end lost 0 bases, and 11 bases lay between the germline ends. Germline CDR1 and CDR2: MNHEY and SMNVEV (reference sequence). The CDR3 here is CASSRGQGSGNTIYF. For the CDR3, the DNA is TGTGCCAGCAGTAGGGGTCAGGGCTCTGGAAACACCATATATTTT.

The chain employs TRBV28 and TRBJ2-1; D gene unclear. Germline assignment: CDR1 MDHEN and CDR2 SYDVKM. Trimming left V 5 bases short and J 6 bases short, with 11 bases between. CDR3 length equals 13 residues. The CDR3 region is CASSDATVNEQFF. CDR3 DNA: TGTGCCAGCAGTGATGCGACCGTCAATGAGCAGTTCTTC.

The V gene is TRBV2, the J gene TRBJ2-3; 7 bases are a match to TRBD1. V was clipped by 6 bases and J by 2 bases; unmatched bases: 5. Germline values: CDR1 SNHLY, CDR2 FYNNEI. The CDR3 length is 14 residues. The CDR3 protein is CASRYRGNTDTQYF. The DNA of the CDR3 is TGTGCCAGCAGGTACAGGGGTAACACAGATACGCAGTATTTT.

The chain couples TRBV11-2 to TRBJ1-1, with D perhaps matching TRBD1 (6 bases). CDR1 SGHAT and CDR2 FQNNGV come from the germline V gene. Trimming pared 5 bases from V and 7 bases from J, leaving 17 bases between. This CDR3 has 14 amino acids. For the CDR3, the DNA is TGTGCCAGCAGCCCGGGACATGTGGGAGGTGAAGCTTTCTTT. Translation gives CASSPGHVGGEAFF.

The chain joins TRBV3-1 (or the pseudogene TRBV3-2) to TRBJ1-5, with unresolved D. The germline CDR1 and CDR2 sequences are LGHDT and YNNKEL (reference sequence). The V end lost 2 bases, the J end lost 5 bases, and 4 bases lay between the germline ends. There are 12 residues in the CDR3. CDR3 nucleotides: TGTGCCAGCAGCCAAAGAGATCAGCCCCAGCATTTT. Amino acid sequence: CASSQRDQPQHF.

This clone was found once. The chain uses TRBV9 and TRBJ2-2; TRBD2 agrees at 9 bases. Trimming at V came to 0 bases and at J to 7 bases, leaving 7 bases not matched to a gene. Germline CDR1 is SGDLS and CDR2 is YYNGEE. This CDR3 has 16 residues. CDR3 sequence reads: CASSVAPSGIGGELFF. CDR3 sequence (DNA): TGTGCCAGCAGCGTAGCTCCTAGCGGGATTGGCGGGGAGCTGTTTTTT.

The chain combines TRBV5-1 with TRBJ2-2; 8 bases map to TRBD1. The germline gives CDR1 SGHRS, CDR2 YFSETQ. The J segment lost 5 bases and the V segment lost 4 bases, leaving 1 base of the junction unmatched. The CDR3 is made up of 13 amino acids. CDR3 DNA sequence: TGCGCCAGCAGCCGACAGGGGACCGGGGAGCTGTTTTTT. It translates to CASSRQGTGELFF.

The chain recombines TRBV3-1 (or the pseudogene TRBV3-2) with TRBJ2-1; TRBD2 matches 9 bases. The V gene end was trimmed by 8 bases and the J gene end by 6 bases; junction bases not matched to a gene: 11. CDR3 length: 15 amino acids. The germline V gene encodes CDR1 LGHDT and CDR2 YNNKEL (reference sequence). CDR3 loop: CASSRGSGSTNEQFF. CDR3 DNA: TGTGCCAGCTCTCGGGGTAGCGGGAGTACCAATGAGCAGTTCTTC.

The CDR3 protein is CASSTGGNTEAFF. DNA of the CDR3: TGTGCCAGCAGCACAGGGGGGAACACTGAAGCTTTCTTT. The chain is built from TRBV27 and TRBJ1-1; TRBD1 agrees at 8 bases. This CDR3 spans 13 amino acids. Looked up from germline, CDR1 is MNHEY and CDR2 is SMNVEV (reference sequence). Trimming cost V 6 bases and J 1 base; bases outside gene matches: 1.

This chain links TRBV27 with TRBJ1-2; D ambiguous. CDR1 MNHEY and CDR2 SMNVEV come from the germline V gene (reference sequence). The length of the CDR3 is 13 residues. Trimming shortened V by 7 bases and J by 4 bases, and 13 bases separated the two germline ends. CDR3 sequence reads: CASMGSPGYGYTF. CDR3 DNA: TGTGCCAGCATGGGTTCCCCGGGCTATGGCTACACCTTC.

In its sample, this clone was seen once. J is TRBJ2-1 and V is TRBV5-6; weak D call: TRBD1 (5 bases). The CDR3 consists of 14 residues. Germline V gives CDR1 SGHDT, CDR2 YYEEEE. V lost 0 bases and J 6 bases, leaving 10 bases between the germline ends. The CDR3 region is CASSLEGIFNEQFF. The CDR3 DNA follows: TGTGCCAGCAGCTTGGAGGGGATCTTCAATGAGCAGTTCTTC.

The chain combines TRBV15 with TRBJ2-4; 7 bases line up with TRBD1. The junction had 6 bases not matched to a gene; V was cut back by 0 bases and J by 4 bases. This CDR3 region has 16 residues. Germline values: CDR1 LNHNV, CDR2 YYDKDF (reference sequence). CDR3: CATSRDWGTDKNIQYF. CDR3 DNA: TGTGCCACCAGCAGAGATTGGGGGACAGATAAAAACATTCAGTACTTC.

The V and J genes are TRBV7-9 and TRBJ2-7; D gene uncertain. Germline V gene lookup returns CDR1 SEHNR and CDR2 FQNEAQ (reference sequence). The CDR3 is 12 amino acids. With 11 bases removed from V and 5 bases from J, the gap between germline ends came to 16 bases. The DNA of the CDR3 is TGTGCCTGGGCACGGAGCTCTAACGAGCAGTACTTC. Translating gives CAWARSSNEQYF.

This chain uses TRBV2 with TRBJ2-1; 11 nucleotides match TRBD2. V trimming: 5 bases; J trimming: 6 bases; junction bases outside the gene matches: 6. This CDR3 region has 15 residues. The germline CDR1 and CDR2 sequences are SNHLY and FYNNEI. CDR3 DNA: TGTGCCAGCAGTCGGTCGACTAGCGGGGTCAATGAGCAGTTCTTC. Protein sequence: CASSRSTSGVNEQFF.

Of note for this clone: Other DNA sequences in the same sample also yield this CDR3. The chain carries TRBV28 and TRBJ1-2; D call uncertain. Germline loops: CDR1 MDHEN, CDR2 SYDVKM. The CDR3 covers 12 residues. Trimming left V 2 bases short and J 4 bases short, with 5 bases between. The CDR3 reads CASSLKGYGYTF. The CDR3 DNA reads as TGTGCCAGCAGTTTAAAGGGCTATGGCTACACCTTC.

The J gene is TRBJ1-2, the V gene TRBV11-3; TRBD1 aligns across 7 bases. J gave up 10 bases and V 1 base, and 21 bases lay outside the gene matches. CDR1 is SGHNT and CDR2 is YENEEA in the germline V gene. This CDR3 is built from 18 residues. CDR3 residues: CASSLASWGTAEVNVYTF. CDR3 nucleotides: TGTGCCAGCAGCTTAGCCTCCTGGGGGACAGCAGAGGTCAATGTCTACACCTTC.

The genes are TRBV28 and TRBJ2-7; D is uncertain. V was clipped by 6 bases and J by 0 bases, with 12 bases between them. There are 14 residues in the CDR3. The V gene's germline CDR1 is MDHEN and CDR2 SYDVKM. The CDR3 loop reads CASRGYQSSYEQYF. The CDR3 bases are TGTGCCAGCAGAGGTTACCAGAGCTCCTACGAGCAGTACTTC.

The rearrangement uses TRBV19 and TRBJ2-1, with D possibly matching TRBD2 (6 bases). This CDR3 region has 16 residues. The V and J ends lost 2 bases and 5 bases respectively, with 16 bases between them. Per germline, CDR1 LNHDA and CDR2 SQIVND (reference sequence). The CDR3 region is CASSIRMGGSDNEQFF. In nucleotides, the CDR3 is TGTGCCAGTAGTATAAGAATGGGGGGATCGGACAATGAGCAGTTCTTC.

The chain carries TRBV7-8 and TRBJ2-1; 7 bases line up with TRBD1. J gave up 9 bases and V 2 bases, and 4 bases lay outside the gene matches. The CDR3 is made up of 13 amino acids. Germline-derived CDR1 and CDR2 are SGHVS and FQNEAQ. Written as DNA, the CDR3 is TGTGCCAGCAGCTTATCAGGGGGTGGTGAGCAGTTCTTC. This encodes CASSLSGGGEQFF.

The chain has TRBV7-9 and TRBJ2-2; 7 nucleotides line up with TRBD1. J lost 6 bases, V lost 5 bases, and 18 bases had no gene match. Looked up from germline, CDR1 is SEHNR and CDR2 is FQNEAQ (reference sequence). CDR3 length: 18 residues. CDR3 sequence reads: CASSLGQVVPQGAGELFF. Written as DNA, the CDR3 is TGTGCCAGCAGCCTCGGACAGGTCGTTCCGCAAGGGGCCGGGGAGCTGTTTTTT. The complete variable domain, with remaining parts taken from reference TRBV7-9 and TRBJ2-2, reads DTGVSQNPRHKITKRGQNVTFRCDPISEHNRLYWYRQTLGQGPEFLTYFQNEAQLEKSRLLSDRFSAERPKGSFSTLEIQRTEQGDSAMYLCASSLGQVVPQGAGELFFGEGSRLTVL.

As for this clone: One end of the junction is discordant with germline, which a read error may explain. J is TRBJ2-2 and V is TRBV18; either TRBD1 or TRBD2 may fit D (5 bases each). This CDR3 spans 16 amino acids. Germline CDR1 reads KGHSH; CDR2 reads LQKENI. The CDR3 bases are TGTGCCAGCTCAACACCCGGGACCGCGAACACCGGGGAGCTGTTTTTT. Translating gives CASSTPGTANTGELFF.

This chain links TRBV27 with TRBJ2-7, with D perhaps TRBD1 (6 bases). The CDR3 contains 14 residues. CDR1 and CDR2 from the germline V gene are MNHEY and SMNVEV (reference sequence). The V and J ends lost 5 bases and 0 bases respectively, with 11 bases between them. CDR3 nucleotides: TGTGCCAGCAGTACCAACAGGGACTCCTACGAGCAGTACTTC. The encoded protein is CASSTNRDSYEQYF.

The V call is TRBV13, the J call TRBJ2-2, with 10 nucleotides matching TRBD2. This CDR3 comprises 19 residues. V shed 4 bases and J 2 bases; nucleotides not matched to a gene: 13. Per the germline V gene, CDR1 is PRHDT and CDR2 is FYEKMQ (reference sequence). Written as DNA, the CDR3 is TGTGCCAGCAGCTCCCTGTTAAGAAGCGGGAGGGACAACACCGGGGAGCTGTTTTTT. Its translation is CASSSLLRSGRDNTGELFF.